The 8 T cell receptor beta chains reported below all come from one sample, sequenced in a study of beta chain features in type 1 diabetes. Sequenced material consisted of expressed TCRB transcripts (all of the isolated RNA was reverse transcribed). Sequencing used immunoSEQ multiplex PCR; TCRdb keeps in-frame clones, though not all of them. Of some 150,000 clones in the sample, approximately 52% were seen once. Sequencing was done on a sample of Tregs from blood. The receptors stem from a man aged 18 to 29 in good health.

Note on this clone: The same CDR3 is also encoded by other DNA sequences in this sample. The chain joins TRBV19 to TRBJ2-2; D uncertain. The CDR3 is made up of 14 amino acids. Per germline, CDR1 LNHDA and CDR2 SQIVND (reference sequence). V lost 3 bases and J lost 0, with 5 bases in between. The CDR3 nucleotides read TGTGCCAGTAGTATTAGCCCGAACACCGGGGAGCTGTTTTTT. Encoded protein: CASSISPNTGELFF.

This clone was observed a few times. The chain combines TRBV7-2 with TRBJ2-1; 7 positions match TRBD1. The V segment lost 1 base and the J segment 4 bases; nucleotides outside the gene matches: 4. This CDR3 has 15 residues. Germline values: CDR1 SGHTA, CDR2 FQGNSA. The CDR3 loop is CASSLGGQQYNEQFF. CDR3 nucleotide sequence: TGTGCCAGCAGCTTAGGGGGACAGCAATACAATGAGCAGTTCTTC.

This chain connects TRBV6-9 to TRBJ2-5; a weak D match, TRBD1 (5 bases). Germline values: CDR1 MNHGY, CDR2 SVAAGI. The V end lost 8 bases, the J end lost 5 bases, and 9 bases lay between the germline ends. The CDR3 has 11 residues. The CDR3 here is CASPGWETQYF. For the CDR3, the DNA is TGTGCCAGCCCAGGGTGGGAGACCCAGTACTTC.

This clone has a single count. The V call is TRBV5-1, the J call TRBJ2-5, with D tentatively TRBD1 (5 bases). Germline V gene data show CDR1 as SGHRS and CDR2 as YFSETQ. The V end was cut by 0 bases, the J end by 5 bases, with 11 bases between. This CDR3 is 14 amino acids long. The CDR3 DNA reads TGCGCCAGCAGCTTGGCCAGGGAAGAGGAGACCCAGTACTTC. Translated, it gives CASSLAREEETQYF.

CDR3 in amino acids: CAWKWAGQETQYF. In DNA, the CDR3 is TGTGCCTGGAAATGGGCAGGCCAAGAGACCCAGTACTTC. The J gene is TRBJ2-5, the V gene TRBV30; no definite D call. The germline gives CDR1 GTSNPN, CDR2 SVGIG (reference sequence). Trimming shortened V by 4 bases and J by 1 base, and 10 bases separated the two germline ends. This CDR3 region has 13 residues.

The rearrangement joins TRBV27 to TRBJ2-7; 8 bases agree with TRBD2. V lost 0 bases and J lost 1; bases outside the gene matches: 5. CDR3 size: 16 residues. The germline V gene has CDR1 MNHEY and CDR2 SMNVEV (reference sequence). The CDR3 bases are TGTGCCAGCAGTTTATCGAGCGGGGGCCCATCCTACGAGCAGTACTTC. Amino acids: CASSLSSGGPSYEQYF.

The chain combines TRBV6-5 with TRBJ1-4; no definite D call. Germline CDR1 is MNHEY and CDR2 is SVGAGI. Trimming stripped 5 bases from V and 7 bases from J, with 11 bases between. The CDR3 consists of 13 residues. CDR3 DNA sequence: TGTGCCAGCAGTGCCAACACCCTTGAAAAACTGTTTTTT. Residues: CASSANTLEKLFF.

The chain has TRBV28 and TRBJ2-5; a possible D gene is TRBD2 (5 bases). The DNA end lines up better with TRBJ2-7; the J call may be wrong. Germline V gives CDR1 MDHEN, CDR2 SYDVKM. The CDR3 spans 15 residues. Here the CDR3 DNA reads TGTGCCAGCAGTCCTTCTCGGACTGGAGCCTACGAGCAGTACTTC. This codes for CASSPSRTGAYEQYF.